The 20 T cell receptor beta chains given below trace back to one sample, sequenced in a study of blood T cell repertoires in COVID-19. Generated by immunoSEQ multiplex PCR, the TCRdb table keeps only in-frame clones and is missing some. This sample has 200,000 to 300,000 clones, with 75% to 85% found just once. The sample was peripheral blood. These receptors were obtained from a man aged 50 or older with COVID-19, enrolled during active disease.

This clone was counted at least ten times. The V call is TRBV28, the J call TRBJ2-4, with 7 bases identical to TRBD1. Germline lookup yields CDR1 MDHEN and CDR2 SYDVKM. This CDR3 spans 14 amino acids. The ends lost 6 bases at V and 8 bases at J; junction bases unmatched: 10. CDR3 nucleotides: TGTGCCAGCAGAGAACAGGGGACCCCTGACATTCAGTACTTC. Its protein product is CASREQGTPDIQYF.

The chain links TRBV11-3 to TRBJ2-3, with D possibly TRBD2 on 5 matching bases. Trimming removed 3 bases from V and 2 bases from J, with 12 bases in between. Germline values: CDR1 SGHNT, CDR2 YENEEA. The length of the CDR3 is 15 residues. DNA for the CDR3: TGTGCCAGCAGCTTCACAAGCGGCTTCACAGATACGCAGTATTTT. It specifies CASSFTSGFTDTQYF.

The chain uses TRBV9 and TRBJ1-2, with 7 bases fitting TRBD1. CDR1 is SGDLS, CDR2 YYNGEE, per germline. Unmatched junction bases numbered 3, after V lost 3 bases and J lost 7 bases. This CDR3 has 12 residues. The CDR3 is CASSANRGGYTF. The CDR3 DNA reads as TGTGCCAGCAGCGCAAACAGGGGTGGCTACACCTTC.

CDR3 loop: CASSQDGGLRRGQYF. CDR3 in DNA: TGTGCCAGCAGCCAAGACGGGGGACTTCGCCGGGGGCAGTACTTC. The rearrangement joins TRBV14 to TRBJ2-7, with a weak D call TRBD2 (6 bases). V lost 0 bases, J lost 9 bases, and 18 bases lay in between. Germline CDR1 SGHDN, CDR2 FVKESK. CDR3 length: 15 residues.

The chain has TRBV7-8 and TRBJ2-7; no firm D call. The CDR3 is 13 residues long. CDR1 and CDR2 from the germline V gene are SGHVS and FQNEAQ. V was cut by 8 bases and J by 6 bases, with 17 bases left in between. The CDR3 region has the DNA TGTGCCAGCGGCCGGAGTGGCCGGGTCGAGCAGTACTTC. This codes for CASGRSGRVEQYF.

This rearrangement joins TRBV30 to TRBJ1-4, with D perhaps matching TRBD1 (5 bases). The CDR3 extends over 13 amino acids. The germline V gene has CDR1 GTSNPN and CDR2 SVGIG (reference sequence). Trimming left V 7 bases short and J 3 bases short, with 12 bases between. CDR3 bases: TGTGCCTTCAGGGTTTTAGCTAATGAAAAACTGTTTTTT. This encodes CAFRVLANEKLFF. The whole variable domain, remainder taken from reference TRBV30 and TRBJ1-4, is SQTIHQWPATLVQPVGSPLSLECTVEGTSNPNLYWYRQAAGRGLQLLFYSVGIGQISSEVPQNLSASRPQDRQFILSSKKLLLSDSGFYLCAFRVLANEKLFFGSGTQLSVL.

This chain links TRBV5-1 with TRBJ2-7; D is perhaps TRBD1 (5 bases). The CDR3 has 15 residues. V lost 4 bases, J lost 1 base, and 15 bases lay in between. The germline V gene has CDR1 SGHRS and CDR2 YFSETQ. CDR3 nucleotides: TGCGCCAGCAGCGTAGACAGCGTAACGTCCTACGAGCAGTACTTC. It encodes CASSVDSVTSYEQYF.

The rearrangement uses TRBV11-2 and TRBJ2-2, with TRBD1 matching 11 bases. The CDR3 consists of 16 residues. Germline trimming cut 5 bases from V and 4 bases from J; bases unmatched to any gene: 6. Germline V gene data show CDR1 as SGHAT and CDR2 as FQNNGV. The CDR3 sequence: CASSLGTGGATGELFF. The CDR3 DNA sequence: TGTGCCAGCAGCCTTGGGACAGGGGGGGCCACCGGGGAGCTGTTTTTT.

Only one count was recorded for this clone. The V gene is TRBV7-3, the J gene TRBJ2-5, with D perhaps matching TRBD1 (6 bases). CDR1 is SGHTA and CDR2 is FQGTGA in the germline V gene. The CDR3 has 14 amino acids. V was clipped by 2 bases and J by 5 bases, with 12 bases between them. The DNA for the CDR3 is TGTGCCAGCAGCTTAGGGGGCCCCGGGGAGACCCAGTACTTC. Residues: CASSLGGPGETQYF. The whole variable domain, filled in from reference TRBV7-3 and TRBJ2-5, reads GAGVSQTPSNKVTEKGKYVELRCDPISGHTALYWYRQSLGQGPEFLIYFQGTGAADDSGLPNDRFFAVRPEGSVSTLKIQRTERGDSAVYLCASSLGGPGETQYFGPGTRLLVL.

V is TRBV5-4 and J is TRBJ1-2, with no clear D. The CDR3 is 14 residues long. The V gene's germline CDR1 is SGHNT and CDR2 YYREEE (reference sequence). V lost 2 bases and J lost 6, with 14 bases in between. This chain's CDR3 is CASSFPNRFDGYTF. The DNA for the CDR3 is TGTGCCAGCAGCTTCCCCAATCGGTTCGATGGCTACACCTTC.

The chain is built from TRBV2 and TRBJ1-1; no reliable D call. V lost 4 bases and J lost 5, with 14 bases in between. The CDR3 is 14 residues long. Germline loops: CDR1 SNHLY, CDR2 FYNNEI. The CDR3 region is CASSGGGSGTEAFF. The DNA for the CDR3 is TGTGCCAGCAGTGGTGGCGGGTCCGGGACTGAAGCTTTCTTT.

As DNA, the CDR3 is TGTGCCAGCAGTTTTTATCTGGGGGCGAGGAATGAGCAGTTCTTC. This codes for CASSFYLGARNEQFF. V and J are TRBV28 and TRBJ2-1; D possibly corresponds to TRBD1 (6 bases). Trimming pared 3 bases from V and 7 bases from J, leaving 16 bases between. The CDR3 totals 15 residues. CDR1 and CDR2 (germline): MDHEN, SYDVKM. Complete variable domain (other parts from reference TRBV28 and TRBJ2-1): DVKVTQSSRYLVKRTGEKVFLECVQDMDHENMFWYRQDPGLGLRLIYFSYDVKMKEKGDIPEGYSVSREKKERFSLILESASTNQTSMYLCASSFYLGARNEQFFGPGTRLTVL.

The rearrangement uses TRBV7-3 and TRBJ2-3, with TRBD1 identical over 9 bases. Losses at the gene ends were 7 bases for V and 2 bases for J; bases not matched to a gene: 4. The CDR3 totals 14 residues. Germline V gene sequence: CDR1 SGHTA, CDR2 FQGTGA. Here the CDR3 DNA reads TGTGCCAGCACCGGGACAGGGCCCACAGATACGCAGTATTTT. This sequence encodes CASTGTGPTDTQYF.

The chain uses TRBV3-1 (or the pseudogene TRBV3-2) and TRBJ2-3, with TRBD2 matching 10 bases. Trimming removed 4 bases from V and 1 base from J; junction bases left unmatched: 2. Germline loops: CDR1 LGHDT, CDR2 YNNKEL (reference sequence). The CDR3 loop spans 15 amino acids. The CDR3 region is CASSRGLAGTDTQYF. The CDR3 coding sequence is TGTGCCAGCAGCCGAGGACTAGCGGGCACAGATACGCAGTATTTT.

The CDR3 is CASSLGQGALNYGYTF. DNA for the CDR3: TGCGCCAGCAGCTTGGGGCAGGGGGCTTTAAACTATGGCTACACCTTC. The chain uses TRBV5-1 and TRBJ1-2, with 8 bases that match TRBD1. This CDR3 has 16 residues. J lost 2 bases, V lost 0 bases, and 6 bases had no gene match. The germline V gene encodes CDR1 SGHRS and CDR2 YFSETQ.

The CDR3 nucleotides read TGTGCCAGCAGGTCCGGGACAGGAGTTAGAGGCTACACCTTC. It encodes CASRSGTGVRGYTF. V is TRBV6-5 and J is TRBJ1-2; 8 bases map to TRBD1. This CDR3 comprises 14 residues. V trimming: 6 bases; J trimming: 8 bases; junction bases outside the gene matches: 11. Germline-derived CDR1 and CDR2 are MNHEY and SVGAGI.

The genes are TRBV29-1 and TRBJ1-2, with 9 bases identical to TRBD1. Germline CDR1 SQVTM, CDR2 ANQGSEA. After removal of 8 bases from V and 0 bases from J, the junction contained 4 bases not matched to a gene. The CDR3 consists of 13 residues. As DNA, the CDR3 is TGCAGCCACCGGGACAGGGCTAACTATGGCTACACCTTC. As protein: CSHRDRANYGYTF.

J is TRBJ1-2 and V is TRBV12-5; 9 nucleotides align to TRBD1. The germline V gene encodes CDR1 LGHNT and CDR2 FRNRAP. This CDR3 is 15 amino acids long. V was clipped by 5 bases and J by 3 bases; unmatched bases: 7. The DNA for the CDR3 is TGTGCTAGTGGTCGTCATGGGACAGGGTACTATGGCTACACCTTC. This translates into CASGRHGTGYYGYTF.

The V call is TRBV2, the J call TRBJ1-2; D gene ambiguous. V shed 0 bases and J shed 6 bases, with 8 bases lying between them. CDR1 is SNHLY, CDR2 FYNNEI, per germline. The CDR3 is made up of 13 amino acids. The CDR3 coding sequence is TGTGCCAGCAGTGAAGCCGGGAGAAATGGCTACACCTTC. Translation: CASSEAGRNGYTF. The entire variable domain, with the rest obtained from reference TRBV2 and TRBJ1-2, is as follows: EPEVTQTPSHQVTQMGQEVILRCVPISNHLYFYWYRQILGQKVEFLVSFYNNEISEKSEIFDDQFSVERPDGSNFTLKIRSTKLEDSAMYFCASSEAGRNGYTFGSGTRLTVV.

This clone was observed a few times. This rearrangement joins TRBV9 to TRBJ2-1; D is undetermined. The CDR3 contains 15 residues. Germline assignment: CDR1 SGDLS and CDR2 YYNGEE. Trimming took off 3 bases at V and 4 bases at J, with 14 bases between the two ends. In DNA form, the CDR3 reads TGTGCCAGCAGCGGCCGGGTCGAACCGTACAATGAGCAGTTCTTC. Amino acid sequence: CASSGRVEPYNEQFF.